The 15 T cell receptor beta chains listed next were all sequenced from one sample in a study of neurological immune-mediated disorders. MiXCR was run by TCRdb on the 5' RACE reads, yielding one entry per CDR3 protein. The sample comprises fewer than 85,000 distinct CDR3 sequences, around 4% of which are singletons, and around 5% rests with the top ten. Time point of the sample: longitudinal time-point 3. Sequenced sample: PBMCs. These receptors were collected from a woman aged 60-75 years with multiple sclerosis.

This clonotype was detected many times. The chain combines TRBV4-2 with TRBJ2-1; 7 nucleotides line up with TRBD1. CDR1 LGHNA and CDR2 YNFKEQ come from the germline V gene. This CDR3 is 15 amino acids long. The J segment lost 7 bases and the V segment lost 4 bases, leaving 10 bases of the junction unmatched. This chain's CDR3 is CASSPGQDFENEQFF. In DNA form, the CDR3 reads TGTGCCAGCAGCCCAGGACAGGACTTTGAAAATGAGCAGTTCTTC.

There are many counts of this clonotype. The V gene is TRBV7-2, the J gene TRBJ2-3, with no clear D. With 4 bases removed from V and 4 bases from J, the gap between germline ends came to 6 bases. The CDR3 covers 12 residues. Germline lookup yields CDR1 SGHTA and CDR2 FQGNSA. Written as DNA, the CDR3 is TGTGCCAGCAGCTCTTCTCCAGATACGCAGTATTTT. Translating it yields CASSSSPDTQYF.

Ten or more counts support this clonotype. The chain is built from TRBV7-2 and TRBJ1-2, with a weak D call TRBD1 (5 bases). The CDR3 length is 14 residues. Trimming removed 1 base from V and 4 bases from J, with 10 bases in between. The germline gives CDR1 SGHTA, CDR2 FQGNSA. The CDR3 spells CASSLGGFSYGYTF. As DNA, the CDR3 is TGTGCCAGCAGCTTAGGGGGGTTTAGCTATGGCTACACCTTC.

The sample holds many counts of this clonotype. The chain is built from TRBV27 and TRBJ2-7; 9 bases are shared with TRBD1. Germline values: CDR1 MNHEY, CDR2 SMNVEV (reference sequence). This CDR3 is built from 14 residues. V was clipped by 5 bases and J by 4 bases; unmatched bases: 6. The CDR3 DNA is TGTGCCAGCAGTGAGGACAGGGGAGGTTACGAGCAGTACTTC. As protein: CASSEDRGGYEQYF.

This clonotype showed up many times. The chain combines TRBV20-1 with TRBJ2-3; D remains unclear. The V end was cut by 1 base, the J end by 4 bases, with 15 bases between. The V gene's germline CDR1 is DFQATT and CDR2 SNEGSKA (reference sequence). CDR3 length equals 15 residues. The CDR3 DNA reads TGCAGTGCTAGAGTTGCTGGCAGATTACCAGATACGCAGTATTTT. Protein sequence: CSARVAGRLPDTQYF.

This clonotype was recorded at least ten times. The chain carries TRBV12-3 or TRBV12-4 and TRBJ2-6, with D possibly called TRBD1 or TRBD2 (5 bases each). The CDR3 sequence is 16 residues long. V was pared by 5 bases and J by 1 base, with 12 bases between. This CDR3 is CASSGTLGSGANVLTF. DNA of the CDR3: TGTGCCAGCAGTGGGACCCTTGGATCTGGGGCCAACGTCCTGACTTTC.

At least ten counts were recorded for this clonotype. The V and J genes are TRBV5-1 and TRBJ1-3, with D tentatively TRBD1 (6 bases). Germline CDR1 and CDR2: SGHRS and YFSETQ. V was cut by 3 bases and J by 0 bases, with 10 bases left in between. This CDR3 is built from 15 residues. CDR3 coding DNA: TGCGCCAGCAGCTCAGGGGTATACTCTGGAAACACCATATATTTT. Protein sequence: CASSSGVYSGNTIYF.

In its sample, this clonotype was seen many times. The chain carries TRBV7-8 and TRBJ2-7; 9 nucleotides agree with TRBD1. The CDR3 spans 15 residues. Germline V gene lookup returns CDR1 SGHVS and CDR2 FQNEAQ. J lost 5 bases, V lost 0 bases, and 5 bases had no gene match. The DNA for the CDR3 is TGTGCCAGCAGCTTAGCAGGGACAGGGAATAACGAGCAGTACTTC. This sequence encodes CASSLAGTGNNEQYF.

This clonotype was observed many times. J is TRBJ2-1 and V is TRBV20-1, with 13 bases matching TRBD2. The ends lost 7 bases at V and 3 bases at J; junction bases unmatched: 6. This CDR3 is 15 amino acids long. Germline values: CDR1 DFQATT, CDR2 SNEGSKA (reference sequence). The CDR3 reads CSGLAGGPRYNEQFF. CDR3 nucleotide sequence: TGCAGTGGACTAGCGGGGGGACCCCGCTACAATGAGCAGTTCTTC.

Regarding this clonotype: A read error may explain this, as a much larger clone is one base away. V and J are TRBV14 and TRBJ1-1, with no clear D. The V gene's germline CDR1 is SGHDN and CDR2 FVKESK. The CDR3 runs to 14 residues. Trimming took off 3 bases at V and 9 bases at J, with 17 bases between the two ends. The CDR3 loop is CASSHQIRTAKAFF. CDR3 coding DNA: TGTGCCAGCAGCCACCAAATACGAACCGCTAAAGCTTTCTTT. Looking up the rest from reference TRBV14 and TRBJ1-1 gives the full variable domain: EAGVTQFPSHSVIEKGQTVTLRCDPISGHDNLYWYRRVMGKEIKFLLHFVKESKQDESGMPNNRFLAERTGGTYSTLKVQPAELEDSGVYFCASSHQIRTAKAFFGQGTRLTVV.

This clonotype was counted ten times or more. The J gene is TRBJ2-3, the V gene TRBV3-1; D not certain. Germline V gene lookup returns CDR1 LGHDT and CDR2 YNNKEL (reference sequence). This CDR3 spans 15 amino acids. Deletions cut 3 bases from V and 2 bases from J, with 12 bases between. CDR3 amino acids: CASSQGFGPTDTQYF. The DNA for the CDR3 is TGTGCCAGCAGCCAGGGCTTCGGACCCACAGATACGCAGTATTTT.

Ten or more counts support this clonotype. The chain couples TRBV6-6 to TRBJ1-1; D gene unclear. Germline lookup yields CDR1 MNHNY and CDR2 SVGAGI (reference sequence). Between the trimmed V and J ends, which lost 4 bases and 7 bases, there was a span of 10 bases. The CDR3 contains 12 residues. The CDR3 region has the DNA TGTGCCAGCAGTTTGGTCAGGAGTGAAGCTTTCTTT. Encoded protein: CASSLVRSEAFF.

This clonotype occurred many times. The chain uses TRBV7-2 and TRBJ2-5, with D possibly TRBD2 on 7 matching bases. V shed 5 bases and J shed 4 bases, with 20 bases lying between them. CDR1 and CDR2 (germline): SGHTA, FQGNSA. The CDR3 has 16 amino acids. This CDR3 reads CASSPRGGLSRETQYF. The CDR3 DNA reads TGTGCCAGCAGCCCAAGGGGGGGCCTAAGTAGAGAGACCCAGTACTTC.

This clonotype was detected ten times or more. The CDR3 bases are TGTGCCAGCGGACTAGCGGGTCTCGGAGAGACCCAGTACTTC. Translated: CASGLAGLGETQYF. V usage is TRBV6-5 and J usage is TRBJ2-5, with 11 bases that match TRBD2. The germline V gene encodes CDR1 MNHEY and CDR2 SVGAGI. This CDR3 comprises 14 residues. V lost 8 bases to trimming and J lost 4 bases; unmatched junction nucleotides: 6.

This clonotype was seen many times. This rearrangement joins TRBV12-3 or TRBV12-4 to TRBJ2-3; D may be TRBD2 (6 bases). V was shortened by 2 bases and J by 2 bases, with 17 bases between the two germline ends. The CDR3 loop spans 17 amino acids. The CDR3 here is CASSLWGGGAFTDTQYF. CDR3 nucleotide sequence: TGTGCCAGCAGTTTATGGGGCGGCGGGGCCTTCACAGATACGCAGTATTTT.